Each of the 3 T cell receptor beta chains below was sequenced from the same sample in a study of metastatic and nonmetastatic thyroid tumors (dated by TCRdb to between 2020 and 2021). No treatment had been received by any patient before thyroid surgery. The receptor library was made with PCR. TCRdb names Illumina HiSeq 4000 as the instrument used. TCRdb took the public reads, trimmed them with fastp at Q25, ran MiXCR for clone calling and kept in-frame beta chains. The table for this sample lists more than 15,000 clones; about 35% of them were counted only once. Roughly 7% of the sample goes to the ten largest clones. What was sequenced was tumor tissue. The receptors were gathered from a female donor with papillary thyroid cancer or a benign thyroid nodule (not recorded which). Some clones in this sample may be carry-over from other donors' samples.

DNA for the CDR3: TGTGCCTGGCGGACTCTGGGGGCTTACGAGCAGTACTTC. Translation: CAWRTLGAYEQYF. This sequence joins TRBV30 and TRBJ2-7, with a tentative D call TRBD1 (6 bases). Between the trimmed V and J ends, which lost 5 bases and 4 bases, there was a span of 15 bases. Germline values: CDR1 GTSNPN, CDR2 SVGIG (reference sequence). This CDR3 region has 13 residues.

This chain joins TRBV6-1 and TRBJ2-2; TRBD2 is a possible D gene (6 bases). The V end lost 4 bases, the J end lost 0 bases, and 15 bases lay between the germline ends. The CDR3 totals 17 residues. Germline assignment: CDR1 MNHNS and CDR2 SASEGT. The CDR3 DNA follows: TGTGCCAGCAGTGCAAGTTTTGCGGGGACGAACACCGGGGAGCTGTTTTTT. Its translation: CASSASFAGTNTGELFF.

The chain employs TRBV5-1 and TRBJ2-5; TRBD2 matches 8 bases. J lost 4 bases, V lost 2 bases, and 7 bases had no gene match. Germline V lookup: CDR1 SGHRS, CDR2 YFSETQ. The CDR3 has 15 residues. The CDR3 DNA follows: TGCGCCAGCAGCTTTGGGGGAAGCGGGGGAGAGACCCAGTACTTC. It yields the protein CASSFGGSGGETQYF.